Below are 30 T cell receptor beta chains sequenced from a single sample in a study of cytomegalovirus exposure and HLA in healthy donors. With 60 Vbeta and 13 Jbeta primers, the PCR was carried out. Sequencing was performed with immunoSEQ multiplex PCR; in TCRdb, only in-frame clones are kept and a portion is missing. The table lists 170,000 or so clones, 81% of them singletons. Specimen: PBMCs. The receptors here all came from a woman younger than 45 in good health and CMV-seronegative.

This clone was detected only once. V gene TRBV7-2 combines with J gene TRBJ2-7; TRBD2 aligns across 8 bases. CDR1 is SGHTA, CDR2 FQGNSA, per germline. V shed 3 bases, J shed 5 bases, and the junction held 12 bases outside the gene matches. The CDR3 is 16 residues long. The DNA of the CDR3 is TGTGCCAGCAGCTTCCGGGCCAGACTAGCGTATAACGAGCAGTACTTC. Its translation is CASSFRARLAYNEQYF.

The chain uses TRBV5-6 and TRBJ2-1; possibly TRBD2 for D (7 bases). The CDR3 is 14 residues long. CDR1 is SGHDT, CDR2 YYEEEE, per germline. V was trimmed by 0 bases and J by 10 bases, leaving 14 bases between them. The CDR3 region has the DNA TGTGCCAGCAGCTTGGGAGGGGGGGCTCGGGAGCAGTTCTTC. Encoded protein: CASSLGGGAREQFF.

V usage is TRBV14 and J usage is TRBJ1-4; maybe TRBD1 (6 bases). V gave up 4 bases and J gave up 4 bases, with 13 bases separating them. The germline gives CDR1 SGHDN, CDR2 FVKESK. This CDR3 contains 15 residues. CDR3 DNA: TGTGCCAGCAGCCTACAACAGGGTCTTAATGAAAAACTGTTTTTT. Translation gives CASSLQQGLNEKLFF.

This rearrangement joins TRBV11-2 to TRBJ2-5; 9 positions match TRBD2. The germline CDR1 and CDR2 sequences are SGHAT and FQNNGV. The length of the CDR3 is 18 residues. V shed 0 bases and J 4 bases; nucleotides not matched to a gene: 12. The CDR3 DNA follows: TGTGCCAGCAGCTTAGACTATCTACTAGCGGGCTTAGGAGAGACCCAGTACTTC. Translating it yields CASSLDYLLAGLGETQYF.

This sequence joins TRBV19 and TRBJ1-2, with TRBD1 as a possible D gene (5 bases). Germline V gene data show CDR1 as LNHDA and CDR2 as SQIVND (reference sequence). This CDR3 is built from 16 residues. The V end was cut by 5 bases, the J end by 2 bases, with 18 bases between. The CDR3 sequence is CASSSGGLMLNYGYTF. CDR3 sequence (DNA): TGTGCCAGTAGTTCCGGGGGTCTCATGTTGAACTATGGCTACACCTTC.

The CDR3 sequence is CASRAGVHNEQFF. In DNA form, the CDR3 reads TGCGCCAGCAGGGCGGGAGTCCACAATGAGCAGTTCTTC. The chain has TRBV4-3 and TRBJ2-1; 7 bases match TRBD2. CDR3 size: 13 residues. V dropped 6 bases and J dropped 5; count of bases not matched to a gene: 4. Looked up from germline, CDR1 is LGHNA and CDR2 is YSLEER.

The genes are TRBV6-4 and TRBJ1-1; D perhaps matches TRBD1 (6 bases). The CDR3 consists of 16 residues. Trimming removed 3 bases at V and 4 bases at J, with 18 bases between. Germline V CDR1 and CDR2: MRHNA, SNTAGT. CDR3 sequence: CASSENPQGQGTEAFF. The CDR3 region has the DNA TGTGCCAGCAGTGAGAACCCACAGGGCCAGGGCACTGAAGCTTTCTTT.

The chain is built from TRBV7-8 and TRBJ1-4, with 10 bases fitting TRBD1. CDR1 and CDR2 (germline): SGHVS, FQNEAQ. J lost 8 bases, V lost 4 bases, and 10 bases had no gene match. The CDR3 length is 16 residues. CDR3 sequence reads: CASSWTSGQGTEKLFF. The CDR3 nucleotides read TGTGCCAGCAGCTGGACCTCGGGACAGGGGACCGAAAAACTGTTTTTT.

The CDR3 region is CASRERLAGEVNEQFF. DNA for the CDR3: TGTGCCAGCAGAGAAAGGTTAGCGGGGGAGGTCAATGAGCAGTTCTTC. The V gene is TRBV9, the J gene TRBJ2-1, with 9 bases fitting TRBD2. The trim removed 5 bases at V and 6 bases at J, leaving 12 bases unmatched. The germline gives CDR1 SGDLS, CDR2 YYNGEE. This CDR3 contains 16 residues.

This clone was seen a few times. The rearrangement links TRBV15 to TRBJ2-3, with unresolved D. Germline values: CDR1 LNHNV, CDR2 YYDKDF (reference sequence). The V end lost 0 bases, the J end lost 5 bases, and 3 bases lay between the germline ends. The CDR3 runs 12 residues. CDR3 region: CATSRDRDTQYF. The CDR3 region has the DNA TGTGCCACCAGCAGAGATCGAGATACGCAGTATTTT.

The chain employs TRBV19 and TRBJ2-3; possible D gene TRBD1, 5 bases. The CDR3 covers 15 residues. The V end lost 5 bases, the J end lost 0 bases, and 12 bases lay between the germline ends. CDR1 and CDR2 (germline): LNHDA, SQIVND (reference sequence). This CDR3 reads CASSEDKASTDTQYF. The CDR3 DNA sequence: TGTGCCAGTAGTGAGGACAAAGCGAGCACAGATACGCAGTATTTT.

J is TRBJ2-5 and V is TRBV10-3; perhaps TRBD1 as D (5 bases). Trimming pared 0 bases from V and 7 bases from J, leaving 9 bases between. This CDR3 region has 13 residues. Germline assignment: CDR1 ENHRY and CDR2 SYGVKD. The CDR3 bases are TGTGCCATCAGTGAGTCATCTACAGGGACCCAGTACTTC. This sequence encodes CAISESSTGTQYF.

V is TRBV7-9 and J is TRBJ2-3; possibly TRBD2 for D (7 bases). This CDR3 comprises 18 residues. CDR1 SEHNR and CDR2 FQNEAQ come from the germline V gene (reference sequence). Trimming removed 6 bases at V and 2 bases at J, with 24 bases between. In DNA form, the CDR3 reads TGTGCCAGCAGTAACTGGGGGGGGCAAGGCAATCCCACAGATACGCAGTATTTT. This gives the protein CASSNWGGQGNPTDTQYF.

V usage is TRBV2 and J usage is TRBJ2-5, with 9 bases that match TRBD1. Per the germline V gene, CDR1 is SNHLY and CDR2 is FYNNEI. V lost 7 bases to trimming and J lost 5 bases; unmatched junction nucleotides: 8. The CDR3 has 14 residues. The CDR3, as DNA: TGTGCCAGCACCACGGGACAGGGTGATGAGACCCAGTACTTC. Translating it yields CASTTGQGDETQYF. The complete variable domain, with remaining parts taken from reference TRBV2 and TRBJ2-5, reads EPEVTQTPSHQVTQMGQEVILRCVPISNHLYFYWYRQILGQKVEFLVSFYNNEISEKSEIFDDQFSVERPDGSNFTLKIRSTKLEDSAMYFCASTTGQGDETQYFGPGTRLLVL.

The gene calls are TRBV7-3 and TRBJ1-1; the D gene is possibly TRBD1 (5 bases). The germline V and J ends were trimmed by 0 bases and 4 bases, with 12 bases remaining between them. This CDR3 comprises 15 residues. CDR1 SGHTA and CDR2 FQGTGA come from the germline V gene. The CDR3 region has the DNA TGTGCCAGCAGCTTAACCCAGGGATTGGGCACTGAAGCTTTCTTT. It encodes CASSLTQGLGTEAFF. Drawing the rest from reference TRBV7-3 and TRBJ1-1, the complete variable domain is GAGVSQTPSNKVTEKGKYVELRCDPISGHTALYWYRQSLGQGPEFLIYFQGTGAADDSGLPNDRFFAVRPEGSVSTLKIQRTERGDSAVYLCASSLTQGLGTEAFFGQGTRLTVV.

The rearrangement links TRBV2 to TRBJ1-4; TRBD1 aligns across 8 bases. Germline CDR1 and CDR2: SNHLY and FYNNEI. The CDR3 has 14 residues. Losses at the gene ends were 5 bases for V and 7 bases for J; bases not matched to a gene: 6. Written as DNA, the CDR3 is TGTGCCAGCAGTTGGGGCAGGGGGCGTGAAAAACTGTTTTTT. Amino acids: CASSWGRGREKLFF.

This clone was seen ten or more times. V usage is TRBV7-9 and J usage is TRBJ1-2, with D possibly TRBD1 on 6 matching bases. The CDR3 totals 15 residues. Deletions cut 1 base from V and 4 bases from J, with 13 bases between. Germline V CDR1 and CDR2: SEHNR, FQNEAQ (reference sequence). The CDR3 DNA sequence: TGTGCCAGCAGCTTAGAATACGCGGGGGCCTATGGCTACACCTTC. Amino acids: CASSLEYAGAYGYTF.

Points on this clone: In the same sample, other DNA sequences code for this CDR3. This chain joins TRBV5-1 and TRBJ2-3, with 7 bases matching TRBD1. Germline CDR1 SGHRS, CDR2 YFSETQ. The CDR3 sequence is 14 residues long. The V gene end was trimmed by 4 bases and the J gene end by 0 bases; junction bases not matched to a gene: 2. This chain's CDR3 is CASSLGQSTDTQYF. The CDR3 DNA follows: TGCGCCAGCAGCCTGGGACAGAGCACAGATACGCAGTATTTT.

The gene calls are TRBV5-1 and TRBJ2-3; no definite D call. Germline V gene lookup returns CDR1 SGHRS and CDR2 YFSETQ. Trimming shortened V by 4 bases and J by 1 base, and 19 bases separated the two germline ends. The length of the CDR3 is 17 residues. For the CDR3, the DNA is TGCGCCAGCAGCCCAAGAAGAACGGCAACAGGCACAGATACGCAGTATTTT. This gives the protein CASSPRRTATGTDTQYF.

This clone came up a few times. The chain has TRBV2 and TRBJ2-5, with 7 bases lining up with TRBD1. This CDR3 spans 15 amino acids. In germline, CDR1 is SNHLY, CDR2 FYNNEI. V trimming: 6 bases; J trimming: 1 base; junction bases outside the gene matches: 8. The CDR3 DNA follows: TGTGCCAGCAGGCCGGGACAGTCATTCCAAGAGACCCAGTACTTC. It translates to CASRPGQSFQETQYF.

V and J are TRBV19 and TRBJ1-3; possible D gene TRBD1, 5 bases. V was clipped by 6 bases and J by 0 bases, with 12 bases between them. CDR1 is LNHDA, CDR2 SQIVND, per germline (reference sequence). This CDR3 region has 15 residues. In DNA form, the CDR3 reads TGTGCCAGTAGCCTTGACAGTAGCTCTGGAAACACCATATATTTT. Residues: CASSLDSSSGNTIYF.

The V call is TRBV4-1, the J call TRBJ2-2, with TRBD1 matching over 7 bases. Germline CDR1 reads MGHRA; CDR2 reads YSYEKL. The J segment lost 2 bases and the V segment lost 1 base, leaving 7 bases of the junction unmatched. The CDR3 length is 17 residues. The CDR3 region is CASSQVAGTENTGELFF. The CDR3 region has the DNA TGCGCCAGCAGCCAAGTGGCCGGGACAGAAAACACCGGGGAGCTGTTTTTT.

V gene TRBV14 combines with J gene TRBJ1-2; maybe TRBD1 (6 bases). In germline, CDR1 is SGHDN, CDR2 FVKESK. This CDR3 is built from 14 residues. With 4 bases removed from V and 2 bases from J, the gap between germline ends came to 11 bases. The CDR3 spells CASSPTTGNYGYTF. The DNA for the CDR3 is TGTGCCAGCAGCCCCACCACAGGGAACTATGGCTACACCTTC.

V usage is TRBV2 and J usage is TRBJ2-5; a possible D gene is TRBD2 (5 bases). The germline V and J ends were trimmed by 2 bases and 5 bases, with 15 bases remaining between them. The CDR3 loop spans 15 amino acids. Germline V CDR1 and CDR2: SNHLY, FYNNEI. The CDR3 here is CASSESLASGETQYF. The CDR3 coding sequence is TGTGCCAGCAGTGAATCCCTAGCATCCGGGGAGACCCAGTACTTC.

This chain connects TRBV5-1 to TRBJ2-2; TRBD2 matches at 8 bases. The CDR3 is 17 amino acids. Germline V gene lookup returns CDR1 SGHRS and CDR2 YFSETQ. Trimming at V came to 0 bases and at J to 0 bases, leaving 4 bases not matched to a gene. CDR3 sequence reads: CASSLASGGANTGELFF. CDR3 in DNA: TGCGCCAGCAGCTTGGCCAGCGGGGGAGCGAACACCGGGGAGCTGTTTTTT.

The sample holds a few counts of this clone. The chain combines TRBV28 with TRBJ2-5; a weak D match, TRBD1 (8 bases). The V gene's germline CDR1 is MDHEN and CDR2 SYDVKM. The V gene lost 5 bases and the J gene lost 4 bases, with 14 bases spanning the gap. The CDR3 has 14 residues. CDR3 loop: CASSPGGGGETQYF. The DNA for the CDR3 is TGTGCCAGCAGTCCAGGGGGCGGGGGAGAGACCCAGTACTTC.

The rearrangement links TRBV28 to TRBJ2-2; 9 bases are shared with TRBD2. The trim removed 2 bases at V and 5 bases at J, leaving 9 bases unmatched. CDR1 is MDHEN, CDR2 SYDVKM, per germline. This CDR3 comprises 17 residues. The CDR3 loop reads CASSLTPGLAETGELFF. The CDR3 DNA sequence: TGTGCCAGCAGTTTAACCCCGGGACTAGCAGAAACCGGGGAGCTGTTTTTT.

V gene TRBV5-1 combines with J gene TRBJ2-3; a possible D gene is TRBD2 (6 bases). The V end lost 0 bases, the J end lost 0 bases, and 11 bases lay between the germline ends. Germline V gene lookup returns CDR1 SGHRS and CDR2 YFSETQ. CDR3 length equals 16 residues. This CDR3 is CASSLDGTESTDTQYF. Written as DNA, the CDR3 is TGCGCCAGCAGCTTGGATGGGACTGAAAGCACAGATACGCAGTATTTT.

This chain joins TRBV10-1 and TRBJ2-7; 8 bases match TRBD1. Germline lookup yields CDR1 WNHNN and CDR2 SYGVQD (reference sequence). The CDR3 has 14 amino acids. V shed 6 bases, J shed 5 bases, and the junction held 9 bases outside the gene matches. The CDR3 region is CASSVKDRVHEQYF. CDR3 DNA sequence: TGCGCCAGCAGCGTAAAGGACAGGGTCCACGAGCAGTACTTC.

The chain couples TRBV18 to TRBJ2-2, with D unclear. V was clipped by 3 bases and J by 1 base, with 9 bases between them. The CDR3 totals 15 residues. Germline loops: CDR1 KGHSH, CDR2 LQKENI. The CDR3 DNA reads TGTGCCAGCTCACCCGCCGGTGGGAACACCGGGGAGCTGTTTTTT. Its protein is CASSPAGGNTGELFF.